Following are 16 T cell receptor beta chains from one sample sequenced in a study of T cell responses to AZD1222 COVID-19 vaccine. Sequencing was performed with immunoSEQ multiplex PCR; in TCRdb, only in-frame clones are kept and a portion is missing. This sample has roughly 200,000 clones, with roughly nine tenths found just once. The sample was peripheral blood, taken 28 days after the second AZD1222 dose. The source of these receptors is an adult who received the AZD1222 COVID-19 vaccine.

The genes are TRBV27 and TRBJ1-4; D ambiguous. Germline assignment: CDR1 MNHEY and CDR2 SMNVEV (reference sequence). Trimming took off 7 bases at V and 7 bases at J, with 4 bases between the two ends. The CDR3 has 10 residues. CDR3 region: CASIPEKLFF. CDR3 coding DNA: TGTGCCAGCATCCCTGAAAAACTGTTTTTT.

This clone appeared a single time. The chain has TRBV6-5 and TRBJ2-7; perhaps TRBD2 as D (5 bases). The V end was cut by 11 bases, the J end by 2 bases, with 16 bases between. In germline, CDR1 is MNHEY, CDR2 SVGAGI. This CDR3 is built from 13 residues. The CDR3 coding sequence is TGTGCCTCAGAGGCGGGCGGAACCTACGAGCAGTACTTC. This encodes CASEAGGTYEQYF.

The gene calls are TRBV18 and TRBJ1-1, with 8 bases matching TRBD1. CDR1 KGHSH and CDR2 LQKENI come from the germline V gene. V lost 2 bases to trimming and J lost 5 bases; unmatched junction nucleotides: 4. The CDR3 covers 14 residues. The CDR3 bases are TGTGCCAGCTCACCAGACAGGGGATGGACTGAAGCTTTCTTT. Protein sequence: CASSPDRGWTEAFF.

The chain carries TRBV4-1 and TRBJ1-5, with D hard to call. CDR1 is MGHRA, CDR2 YSYEKL, per germline. This CDR3 is 16 amino acids long. Trimming cost V 0 bases and J 2 bases, with 11 bases left between them. The CDR3 sequence: CASSQDGGSRNQPQHF. CDR3 sequence (DNA): TGCGCCAGCAGCCAAGATGGAGGCAGTCGCAATCAGCCCCAGCATTTT.

Turning to this clone: A read error may account for a junction end that differs from germline. CDR3 in amino acids: CAGREARATDTQYF. CDR3 coding DNA: TGTGCCGGGAGGGAGGCCCGGGCCACAGATACGCAGTATTTT. This chain connects TRBV30 to TRBJ2-3; 7 positions agree with TRBD2. Germline assignment: CDR1 GTSNPN and CDR2 SVGIG (reference sequence). There are 14 residues in the CDR3.

The V and J genes are TRBV14 and TRBJ2-1; D is uncertain. The CDR3 spans 16 residues. From germline, CDR1 is SGHDN and CDR2 FVKESK. Trimming pared 1 base from V and 0 bases from J, leaving 10 bases between. CDR3 nucleotide sequence: TGTGCCAGCAGCCAAGTCGGCGGCAGCTCCTACAATGAGCAGTTCTTC. This translates into CASSQVGGSSYNEQFF.

This clone came up once. The V and J genes are TRBV6-5 and TRBJ2-7, with D perhaps assigned TRBD1 or TRBD2 (5 bases each). V was shortened by 11 bases and J by 0 bases, with 17 bases between the two germline ends. The CDR3 runs to 14 residues. From germline, CDR1 is MNHEY and CDR2 SVGAGI. The CDR3 DNA reads TGTGCCGCCGAACCGGGACGGAGCTCCTACGAGCAGTACTTC. Amino acids: CAAEPGRSSYEQYF.

About this clone: Other DNA sequences within the sample encode an identical CDR3. The CDR3 sequence is CAISESWGNQPQHF. Here the CDR3 DNA reads TGTGCCATCAGTGAGTCTTGGGGGAATCAGCCCCAGCATTTT. The chain recombines TRBV10-3 with TRBJ1-5; weak D call: TRBD1 (5 bases). Germline CDR1 ENHRY, CDR2 SYGVKD. This CDR3 comprises 14 residues. Trimming cost V 0 bases and J 4 bases, with 7 bases left between them.

The chain is built from TRBV24-1 and TRBJ1-5, with D maybe TRBD1 (5 bases). V lost 5 bases to trimming and J lost 7 bases, with 11 bases between them. The CDR3 contains 13 residues. The germline gives CDR1 KGHDR, CDR2 SFDVKD. CDR3 residues: CATSAQPGQPQHF. CDR3 nucleotide sequence: TGTGCCACCAGTGCGCAGCCAGGGCAGCCCCAGCATTTT.

The J gene is TRBJ2-5, the V gene TRBV4-1; 13 nucleotides match TRBD2. The V segment lost 1 base and the J segment 3 bases; nucleotides outside the gene matches: 5. This CDR3 region has 17 residues. Germline CDR1 and CDR2: MGHRA and YSYEKL. CDR3 sequence (DNA): TGCGCCAGCAGCCAAGTATTAGGACTAGCGGGAGAAGAGACCCAGTACTTC. It specifies CASSQVLGLAGEETQYF.

The chain has TRBV3-1 (or the pseudogene TRBV3-2) and TRBJ2-5, with D tentatively TRBD2 (7 bases). V lost 2 bases, J lost 2 bases, and 12 bases lay in between. This CDR3 comprises 15 residues. The germline V gene encodes CDR1 LGHDT and CDR2 YNNKEL (reference sequence). The CDR3 DNA is TGTGCCAGCAGCCAAAGGGGGAGGGGTCAAGAGACCCAGTACTTC. Translated: CASSQRGRGQETQYF.

Regarding this clone: The germline gene is not matched at one end of the junction; a read error may be the cause. The chain is built from TRBV9 and TRBJ1-6; 7 bases agree with TRBD1. Germline CDR1 is SGDLS and CDR2 is YYNGEE. The CDR3 runs 17 residues. The chain's CDR3 is CASSATGVGPYNSHLHF. CDR3 bases: TGTGCCAGCAGCGCCACAGGGGTAGGCCCCTATAATTCACACCTCCACTTT.

V gene TRBV9 combines with J gene TRBJ2-1; D might be TRBD1 or TRBD2, each matching 5 bases. CDR1 and CDR2 (germline): SGDLS, YYNGEE. The ends were cut back, 4 bases at V and 4 bases at J, with 12 bases in the middle. The length of the CDR3 is 14 residues. CDR3: CASSTRGEYNEQFF. CDR3 nucleotide sequence: TGTGCCAGCAGCACAAGGGGAGAGTACAATGAGCAGTTCTTC.

This chain uses TRBV19 with TRBJ1-6, with D hard to call. CDR1 and CDR2 from the germline V gene are LNHDA and SQIVND (reference sequence). This CDR3 region has 16 residues. V was cut by 1 base and J by 8 bases, with 15 bases left in between. CDR3 sequence reads: CASSIAAGGLDSPLHF. CDR3 DNA: TGTGCCAGTAGTATAGCGGCAGGAGGCCTTGATTCACCCCTCCACTTT.

This clone was observed a handful of times. The chain recombines TRBV7-9 with TRBJ2-7; D ambiguous. The CDR3 covers 13 residues. Between the trimmed V and J ends, which lost 0 bases and 2 bases, there was a span of 5 bases. Germline V gene data show CDR1 as SEHNR and CDR2 as FQNEAQ (reference sequence). CDR3 amino acids: CASSLAGTYEQYF. In nucleotides, the CDR3 is TGTGCCAGCAGCTTAGCGGGTACCTACGAGCAGTACTTC.

The genes are TRBV9 and TRBJ2-5, with TRBD2 identical over 7 bases. The CDR3 contains 14 residues. V shed 0 bases and J 5 bases; nucleotides not matched to a gene: 4. CDR1 is SGDLS and CDR2 is YYNGEE in the germline V gene. In DNA form, the CDR3 reads TGTGCCAGCAGCGTAGGTAGCGGGTCGGAGACCCAGTACTTC. It codes for CASSVGSGSETQYF.